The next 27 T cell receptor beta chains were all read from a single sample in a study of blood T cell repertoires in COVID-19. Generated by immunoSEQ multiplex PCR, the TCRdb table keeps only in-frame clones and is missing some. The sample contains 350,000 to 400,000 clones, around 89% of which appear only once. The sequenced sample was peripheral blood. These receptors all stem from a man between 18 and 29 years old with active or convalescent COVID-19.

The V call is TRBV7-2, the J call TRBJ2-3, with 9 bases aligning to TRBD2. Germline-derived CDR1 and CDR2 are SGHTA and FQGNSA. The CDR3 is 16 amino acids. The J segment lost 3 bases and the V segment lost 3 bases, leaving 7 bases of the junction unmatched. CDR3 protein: CASSFSQAGGTDTQYF. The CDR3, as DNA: TGTGCCAGCAGCTTTTCACAAGCGGGAGGAACAGATACGCAGTATTTT.

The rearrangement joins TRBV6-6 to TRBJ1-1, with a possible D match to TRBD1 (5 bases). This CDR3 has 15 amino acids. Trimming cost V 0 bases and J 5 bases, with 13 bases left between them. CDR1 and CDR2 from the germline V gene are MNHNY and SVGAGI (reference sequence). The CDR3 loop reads CASSYSLGGNTEAFF. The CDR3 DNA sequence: TGTGCCAGCAGTTACTCGTTGGGGGGAAATACTGAAGCTTTCTTT.

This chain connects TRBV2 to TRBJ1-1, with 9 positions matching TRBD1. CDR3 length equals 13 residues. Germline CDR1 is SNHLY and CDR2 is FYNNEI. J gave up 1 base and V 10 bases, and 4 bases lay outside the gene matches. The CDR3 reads CANSQGANTEAFF. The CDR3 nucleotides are TGTGCCAACTCACAGGGGGCGAACACTGAAGCTTTCTTT.

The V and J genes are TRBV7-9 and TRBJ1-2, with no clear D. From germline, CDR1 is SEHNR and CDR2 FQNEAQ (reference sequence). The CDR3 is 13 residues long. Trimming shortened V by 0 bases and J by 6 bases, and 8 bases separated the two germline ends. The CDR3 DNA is TGTGCCAGCAGCTTAGCGCAGGAACATGGCTACACCTTC. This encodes CASSLAQEHGYTF.

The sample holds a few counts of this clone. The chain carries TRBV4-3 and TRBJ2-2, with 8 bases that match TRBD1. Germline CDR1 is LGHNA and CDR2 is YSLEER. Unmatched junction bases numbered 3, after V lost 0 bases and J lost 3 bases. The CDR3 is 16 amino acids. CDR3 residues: CASSQDRTGHTGELFF. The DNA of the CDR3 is TGCGCCAGCAGCCAAGATCGGACAGGGCACACCGGGGAGCTGTTTTTT.

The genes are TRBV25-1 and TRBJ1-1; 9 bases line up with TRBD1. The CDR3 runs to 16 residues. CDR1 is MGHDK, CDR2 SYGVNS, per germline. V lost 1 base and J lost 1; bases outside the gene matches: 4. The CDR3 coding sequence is TGTGCCAGCAGTGAATGGACAGGGGCACCGAACACTGAAGCTTTCTTT. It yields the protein CASSEWTGAPNTEAFF.

The CDR3 is CASSQEGAWNQPQHF. CDR3 in DNA: TGCGCCAGCAGCCAAGAGGGGGCATGGAATCAGCCCCAGCATTTT. The V call is TRBV4-1, the J call TRBJ1-5; D may be TRBD1 (6 bases). This CDR3 contains 15 residues. Trimming took off 0 bases at V and 4 bases at J, with 10 bases between the two ends. Germline V CDR1 and CDR2: MGHRA, YSYEKL.

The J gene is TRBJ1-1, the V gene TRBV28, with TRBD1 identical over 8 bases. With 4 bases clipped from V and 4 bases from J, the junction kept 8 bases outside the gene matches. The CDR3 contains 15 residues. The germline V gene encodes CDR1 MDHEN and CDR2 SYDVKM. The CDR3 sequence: CASSSRRGHGTEAFF. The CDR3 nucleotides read TGTGCCAGCAGTTCACGCAGGGGGCACGGCACTGAAGCTTTCTTT.

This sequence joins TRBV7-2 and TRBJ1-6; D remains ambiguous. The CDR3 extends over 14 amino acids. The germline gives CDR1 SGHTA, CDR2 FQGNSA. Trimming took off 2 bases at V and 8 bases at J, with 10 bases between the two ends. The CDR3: CASSLYGDDSPLHF. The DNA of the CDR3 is TGTGCCAGCAGCTTATACGGAGATGATTCACCCCTCCACTTT.

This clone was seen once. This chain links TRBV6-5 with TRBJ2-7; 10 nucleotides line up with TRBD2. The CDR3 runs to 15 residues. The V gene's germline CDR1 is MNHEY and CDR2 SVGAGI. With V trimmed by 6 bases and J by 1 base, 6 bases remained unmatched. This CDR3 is CASRSSGGGSYEQYF. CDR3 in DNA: TGTGCCAGCAGGTCTAGCGGGGGAGGTTCCTACGAGCAGTACTTC.

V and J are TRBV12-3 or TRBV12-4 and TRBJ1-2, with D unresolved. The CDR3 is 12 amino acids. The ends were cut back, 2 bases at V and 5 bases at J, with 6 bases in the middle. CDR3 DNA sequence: TGTGCCAGCAGTTTACCGGTATATGGCTACACCTTC. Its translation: CASSLPVYGYTF.

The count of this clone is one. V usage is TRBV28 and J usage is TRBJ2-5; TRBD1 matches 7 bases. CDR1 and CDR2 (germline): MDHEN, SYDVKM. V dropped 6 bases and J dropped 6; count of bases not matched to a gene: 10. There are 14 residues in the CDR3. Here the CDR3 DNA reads TGTGCCAGCAGGATGACAGGGTTCGGACAGACCCAGTACTTC. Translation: CASRMTGFGQTQYF.

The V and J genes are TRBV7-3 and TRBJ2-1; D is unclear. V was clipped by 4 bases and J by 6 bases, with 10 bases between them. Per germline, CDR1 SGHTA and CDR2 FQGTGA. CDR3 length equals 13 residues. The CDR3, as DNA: TGTGCCAGCAGCTCGTTGACATCCAATGAGCAGTTCTTC. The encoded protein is CASSSLTSNEQFF. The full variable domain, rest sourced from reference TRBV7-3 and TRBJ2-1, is GAGVSQTPSNKVTEKGKYVELRCDPISGHTALYWYRQSLGQGPEFLIYFQGTGAADDSGLPNDRFFAVRPEGSVSTLKIQRTERGDSAVYLCASSSLTSNEQFFGPGTRLTVL.

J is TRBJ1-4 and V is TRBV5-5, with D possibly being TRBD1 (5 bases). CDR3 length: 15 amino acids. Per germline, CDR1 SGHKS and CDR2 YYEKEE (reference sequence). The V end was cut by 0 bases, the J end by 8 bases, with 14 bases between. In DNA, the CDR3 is TGTGCCAGCAGCTTGGGAGAGGGGAGCGGGGAAAAACTGTTTTTT. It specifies CASSLGEGSGEKLFF.

For the CDR3, the DNA is TGTGCCAGCAGCTTTGTCGGGGGCTATGGCTACACCTTC. Translated, it gives CASSFVGGYGYTF. This rearrangement joins TRBV7-3 to TRBJ1-2; possibly TRBD1 for D (5 bases). The length of the CDR3 is 13 residues. Looked up from germline, CDR1 is SGHTA and CDR2 is FQGTGA. V was clipped by 3 bases and J by 4 bases, with 9 bases between them. Looking up the rest from reference TRBV7-3 and TRBJ1-2 gives the full variable domain: GAGVSQTPSNKVTEKGKYVELRCDPISGHTALYWYRQSLGQGPEFLIYFQGTGAADDSGLPNDRFFAVRPEGSVSTLKIQRTERGDSAVYLCASSFVGGYGYTFGSGTRLTVV.

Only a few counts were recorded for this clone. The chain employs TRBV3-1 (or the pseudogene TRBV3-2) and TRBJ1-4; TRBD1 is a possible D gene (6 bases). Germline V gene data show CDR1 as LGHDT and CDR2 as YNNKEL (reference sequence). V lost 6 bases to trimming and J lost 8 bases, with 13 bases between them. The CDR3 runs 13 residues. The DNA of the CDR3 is TGTGCCAGCAGAAACAGGGCCCGAGAAAAACTGTTTTTT. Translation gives CASRNRAREKLFF.

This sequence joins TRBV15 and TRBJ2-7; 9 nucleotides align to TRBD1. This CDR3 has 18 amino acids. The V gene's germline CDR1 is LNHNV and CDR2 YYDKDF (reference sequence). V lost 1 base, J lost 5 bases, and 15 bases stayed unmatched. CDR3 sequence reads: CATSRAIGTGGVNDEQYF. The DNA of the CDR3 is TGTGCCACCAGCAGAGCTATCGGTACAGGGGGCGTTAACGACGAGCAGTACTTC.

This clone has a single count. Here the CDR3 reads CASSYQDSSYEQYF. In nucleotides, the CDR3 is TGTGCCAGCAGTTATCAGGACAGCTCCTACGAGCAGTACTTC. The rearrangement uses TRBV6-5 and TRBJ2-7; D may be TRBD1 (6 bases). This CDR3 is built from 14 residues. The germline V gene has CDR1 MNHEY and CDR2 SVGAGI. Trimming pared 3 bases from V and 0 bases from J, leaving 9 bases between.

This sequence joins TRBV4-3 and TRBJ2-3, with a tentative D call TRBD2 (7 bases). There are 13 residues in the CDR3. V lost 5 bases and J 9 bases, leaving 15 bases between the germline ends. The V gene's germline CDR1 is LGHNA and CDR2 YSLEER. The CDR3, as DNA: TGCGCCAGCAGCAGTGGGGGGGCAATAACGCAGTATTTT. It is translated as CASSSGGAITQYF.

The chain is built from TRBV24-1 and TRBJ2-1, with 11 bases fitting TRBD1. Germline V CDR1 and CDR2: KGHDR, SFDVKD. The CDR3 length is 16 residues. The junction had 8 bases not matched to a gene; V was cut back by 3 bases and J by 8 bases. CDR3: CATSDTGTGGGDEQFF. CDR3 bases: TGTGCCACCAGTGATACCGGGACAGGGGGAGGGGATGAGCAGTTCTTC.

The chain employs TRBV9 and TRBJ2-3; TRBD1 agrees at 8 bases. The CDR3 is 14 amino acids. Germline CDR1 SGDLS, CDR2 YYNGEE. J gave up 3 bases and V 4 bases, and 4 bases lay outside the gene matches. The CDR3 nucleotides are TGTGCCAGCAGCACAGACAGGGGAACAGATACGCAGTATTTT. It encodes CASSTDRGTDTQYF.

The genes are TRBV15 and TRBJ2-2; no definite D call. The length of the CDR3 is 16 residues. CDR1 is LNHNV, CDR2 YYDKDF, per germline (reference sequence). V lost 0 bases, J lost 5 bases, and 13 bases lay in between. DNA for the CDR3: TGTGCCACCAGCAGAGATTGGGCAGGCCCTACCGGGGAGCTGTTTTTT. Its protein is CATSRDWAGPTGELFF.

The CDR3 region has the DNA TGCGCCAGCAGCGGCAATGTCGAGCAGTACTTC. As protein: CASSGNVEQYF. V gene TRBV5-1 combines with J gene TRBJ2-7; D gene ambiguous. Trimming removed 4 bases from V and 6 bases from J, with 8 bases in between. The CDR3 is made up of 11 amino acids. Germline-derived CDR1 and CDR2 are SGHRS and YFSETQ.

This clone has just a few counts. CDR3 DNA sequence: TGTGCCAGCTCCTCGGTGGGGGGGACCGCCCGGGAGCAGTACTTC. This sequence encodes CASSSVGGTAREQYF. This chain uses TRBV18 with TRBJ2-7; 7 positions agree with TRBD2. Germline trimming cut 6 bases from V and 7 bases from J; bases unmatched to any gene: 15. The CDR3 runs to 15 residues. The germline CDR1 and CDR2 sequences are KGHSH and LQKENI.

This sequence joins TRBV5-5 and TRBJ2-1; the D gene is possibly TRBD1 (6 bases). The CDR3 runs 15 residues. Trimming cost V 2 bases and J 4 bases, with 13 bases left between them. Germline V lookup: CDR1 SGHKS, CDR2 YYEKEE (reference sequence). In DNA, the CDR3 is TGTGCCAGCAGCTTCACCGGGACACAGTACAATGAGCAGTTCTTC. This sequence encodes CASSFTGTQYNEQFF.

CDR3 loop: CASSQDDSLNYGYTF. In DNA form, the CDR3 reads TGCGCCAGCAGCCAAGACGACAGTTTGAACTATGGCTACACCTTC. This chain links TRBV4-3 with TRBJ1-2, with D perhaps matching TRBD1 (5 bases). Trimming shortened V by 0 bases and J by 2 bases, and 10 bases separated the two germline ends. The CDR3 runs 15 residues. Germline values: CDR1 LGHNA, CDR2 YSLEER.

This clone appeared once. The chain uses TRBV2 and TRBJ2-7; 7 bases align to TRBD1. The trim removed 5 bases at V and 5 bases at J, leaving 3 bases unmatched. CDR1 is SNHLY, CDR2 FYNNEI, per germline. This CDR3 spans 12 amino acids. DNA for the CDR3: TGTGCCAGCAGTCAAGACAGGGACGAGCAGTACTTC. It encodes CASSQDRDEQYF.